Shown below are 16 T cell receptor beta chains from a single sample sequenced in a study of regulatory T cells in long-lasting Graves disease. Time point noted: newly diagnosed GD, antithyroid drugs for less than 3 months. The TCR library was made from RNA that had been extracted from PBMCs in TRIzol. Library construction for TCR beta used iRepertoire HTBI primers and Arm-PCR of CDR3 regions. TCRdb reprocessed the multiplex PCR reads via MiXCR and lists one record per CDR3 protein. The sample has 300,000 to 400,000 distinct CDR3 sequences, roughly 15% seen once. Sequencing used peripheral blood mononuclear cells (PBMCs), obtained at new diagnosis, from a patient treated with antithyroid drugs. Every receptor here comes from a female donor with Graves disease.

This clonotype was counted at least ten times. The chain carries TRBV20-1 and TRBJ1-6, with D perhaps matching TRBD1 (5 bases). The V and J ends lost 3 bases and 8 bases respectively, with 14 bases between them. The CDR3 spans 14 residues. Per the germline V gene, CDR1 is DFQATT and CDR2 is SNEGSKA (reference sequence). CDR3 sequence reads: CSARGLGIDSPLHF. The CDR3 DNA reads as TGCAGTGCTAGGGGACTGGGGATCGATTCACCCCTCCACTTT.

This clonotype was detected only a few times. This sequence joins TRBV7-9 and TRBJ1-1; 7 bases line up with TRBD1. V was pared by 5 bases and J by 5 bases, with 8 bases of the junction left unmatched. Germline-derived CDR1 and CDR2 are SEHNR and FQNEAQ (reference sequence). There are 14 residues in the CDR3. The CDR3 sequence is CASSRAGGKTEAFF. CDR3 DNA sequence: TGTGCCAGCAGCCGGGCAGGGGGAAAGACTGAAGCTTTCTTT.

This clonotype was picked up one time. The chain combines TRBV28 with TRBJ2-3; D might be TRBD1 (5 bases). Trimming cost V 2 bases and J 2 bases, with 14 bases left between them. Germline lookup yields CDR1 MDHEN and CDR2 SYDVKM. There are 16 residues in the CDR3. CDR3 sequence reads: CASSLGHATYTDTQYF. CDR3 bases: TGTGCCAGCAGTTTAGGACACGCGACCTACACAGATACGCAGTATTTT.

This clonotype was seen repeatedly, ten times or more. V gene TRBV4-3 combines with J gene TRBJ2-7; no firm D call. The V end was cut by 0 bases, the J end by 2 bases, with 11 bases between. CDR3 size: 15 residues. CDR1 and CDR2 from the germline V gene are LGHNA and YSLEER. CDR3 residues: CASSQDKVAPYEQYF. CDR3 coding DNA: TGCGCCAGCAGCCAAGATAAGGTAGCCCCCTACGAGCAGTACTTC.

Ten or more counts support this clonotype. The chain couples TRBV7-2 to TRBJ2-6; D is unresolved. The V end was cut by 0 bases, the J end by 4 bases, with 10 bases between. The CDR3 contains 16 residues. The germline V gene encodes CDR1 SGHTA and CDR2 FQGNSA. CDR3 in DNA: TGTGCCAGCAGCTTAGCGCGATCAGTCGGGGCCAACGTCCTGACTTTC. It specifies CASSLARSVGANVLTF. The full variable domain, with the rest looked up from reference TRBV7-2 and TRBJ2-6, is GAGVSQSPSNKVTEKGKDVELRCDPISGHTALYWYRQSLGQGLEFLIYFQGNSAPDKSGLPSDRFSAERTGGSVSTLTIQRTQQEDSAVYLCASSLARSVGANVLTFGAGSRLTVL.

The V and J genes are TRBV20-1 and TRBJ1-1, with 9 bases lining up with TRBD1. V shed 3 bases, J shed 4 bases, and the junction held 9 bases outside the gene matches. The germline V gene has CDR1 DFQATT and CDR2 SNEGSKA (reference sequence). The CDR3 has 15 amino acids. CDR3 DNA: TGCAGTGCTAGGGACAGGGGAAGGGACAGCACTGAAGCTTTCTTT. The encoded protein is CSARDRGRDSTEAFF.

The gene calls are TRBV4-1 and TRBJ1-1, with D unclear. Trimming cost V 1 base and J 1 base, with 16 bases left between them. The V gene's germline CDR1 is MGHRA and CDR2 YSYEKL. The CDR3 covers 17 residues. The CDR3: CASSQVAGRWSNTEAFF. In DNA form, the CDR3 reads TGCGCCAGCAGCCAAGTAGCAGGTCGGTGGTCGAACACTGAAGCTTTCTTT.

The sample holds many counts of this clonotype. The gene calls are TRBV20-1 and TRBJ2-7; perhaps TRBD1 as D (6 bases). The germline V and J ends were trimmed by 4 bases and 8 bases, with 15 bases remaining between them. CDR1 DFQATT and CDR2 SNEGSKA come from the germline V gene (reference sequence). The CDR3 runs to 12 residues. The CDR3 nucleotides are TGCAGTGCTATGGACAGCCCAGTTCAGCAGTACTTC. It encodes CSAMDSPVQQYF.

This clonotype appeared many times. The V gene is TRBV7-2, the J gene TRBJ2-1; no firm D call. Per the germline V gene, CDR1 is SGHTA and CDR2 is FQGNSA. Deletions cut 1 base from V and 4 bases from J, with 2 bases between. The CDR3 extends over 12 amino acids. In DNA, the CDR3 is TGTGCCAGCAGCTTAGTGTACAATGAGCAGTTCTTC. This codes for CASSLVYNEQFF.

The V gene is TRBV7-9, the J gene TRBJ2-3; 9 bases are a match to TRBD1. CDR1 is SEHNR and CDR2 is FQNEAQ in the germline V gene (reference sequence). J gave up 6 bases and V 5 bases, and 6 bases lay outside the gene matches. The length of the CDR3 is 14 residues. Here the CDR3 DNA reads TGTGCCAGCAGCCCGACAGGGGGGGGCGATACGCAGTATTTT. Its protein product is CASSPTGGGDTQYF. Full variable domain (rest looked up from reference TRBV7-9 and TRBJ2-3): DTGVSQNPRHKITKRGQNVTFRCDPISEHNRLYWYRQTLGQGPEFLTYFQNEAQLEKSRLLSDRFSAERPKGSFSTLEIQRTEQGDSAMYLCASSPTGGGDTQYFGPGTRLTVL.

V is TRBV28 and J is TRBJ2-7, with a tentative D call TRBD1 (5 bases). From germline, CDR1 is MDHEN and CDR2 SYDVKM. The CDR3 loop spans 14 amino acids. V lost 2 bases and J lost 6, with 14 bases in between. The CDR3 coding sequence is TGTGCCAGCAGTTTAATAAGGGATAGGGGCGAGCAGTACTTC. It yields the protein CASSLIRDRGEQYF.

Ten or more counts support this clonotype. The chain has TRBV3-1 and TRBJ1-1; D remains unclear. V lost 4 bases, J lost 5 bases, and 17 bases lay in between. CDR3 length: 15 residues. CDR1 is LGHDT and CDR2 is YNNKEL in the germline V gene (reference sequence). The CDR3 nucleotides read TGTGCCAGCAGCCTTCGGAAAGGGCGAATAACTGAAGCTTTCTTT. This encodes CASSLRKGRITEAFF.

This clonotype was detected ten times or more. The V gene is TRBV28, the J gene TRBJ2-7, with 11 bases aligning to TRBD2. Trimming took 5 bases from V and 7 from J; bases not matched to a gene: 7. There are 14 residues in the CDR3. Germline V gives CDR1 MDHEN, CDR2 SYDVKM. The CDR3 loop reads CASSISGRAREQYF. The CDR3 DNA is TGTGCCAGCAGTATTAGCGGGAGGGCCAGGGAGCAGTACTTC.

In its sample, this clonotype was seen many times. The V and J genes are TRBV28 and TRBJ2-7; 7 bases align to TRBD1. J gave up 2 bases and V 7 bases, and 5 bases lay outside the gene matches. The CDR3 is made up of 13 amino acids. Germline values: CDR1 MDHEN, CDR2 SYDVKM. CDR3 coding DNA: TGTGCCAGCAATGACAGGGAAACCTACGAGCAGTACTTC. Its translation is CASNDRETYEQYF.

Many counts were recorded for this clonotype. The J gene is TRBJ1-2, the V gene TRBV12-3 or TRBV12-4, with a weak D call TRBD1 (6 bases). This CDR3 is built from 12 residues. V lost 6 bases to trimming and J lost 6 bases, with 11 bases between them. In DNA, the CDR3 is TGTGCCAGCAGGAAACAGGGCAATGGCTACACCTTC. This codes for CASRKQGNGYTF.

This clonotype occurred many times. V usage is TRBV7-9 and J usage is TRBJ2-2; tentative D call: TRBD1 (6 bases). This CDR3 has 14 residues. V lost 4 bases, J lost 6 bases, and 12 bases lay in between. The germline V gene encodes CDR1 SEHNR and CDR2 FQNEAQ (reference sequence). The DNA of the CDR3 is TGTGCCAGCAGCTCAGGACAGTCCTCCGGGGAGCTGTTTTTT. It codes for CASSSGQSSGELFF.